This TCR beta chain is drawn from a study of T-cell memory formation after mild COVID-19. Across the study: Largely, TCR clusters stayed within a single donor. Whole-study results and caveats: Day 37-peaking second-wave clones had unconfirmed SARS-CoV-2 specificity. Contracting clones, day 15 to 85, had balanced CD4/CD8, and later expanders favored CD4+.

Germline values: CDR1 SGDLS, CDR2 YYNGEE. The CDR3 sequence is 16 residues long. V shed 2 bases, J shed 1 base, and the junction held 6 bases outside the gene matches. TCRdb re-analysed the 5' RACE reads in MiXCR, keeping a single row per CDR3 protein. Found here are just under 150,000 distinct CDR3 sequences, roughly 6.3% of them singletons; the top ten hold roughly 1.9%. This clonotype appeared many times. The antigen remains undetermined. Input material: PBMCs or a T cell subset sorted from them (not recorded which). V and J are TRBV9 and TRBJ2-5; 9 nucleotides agree with TRBD2. The clonotype comes from an adult woman who had mild COVID-19 (a few samples of this study predate the infection). Cell type and time point are not known. For the CDR3, the DNA is TGTGCCAGCAGCGTCCTTCAACTAGCGGGCCAAGAGACCCAGTACTTC. The encoded protein is CASSVLQLAGQETQYF.